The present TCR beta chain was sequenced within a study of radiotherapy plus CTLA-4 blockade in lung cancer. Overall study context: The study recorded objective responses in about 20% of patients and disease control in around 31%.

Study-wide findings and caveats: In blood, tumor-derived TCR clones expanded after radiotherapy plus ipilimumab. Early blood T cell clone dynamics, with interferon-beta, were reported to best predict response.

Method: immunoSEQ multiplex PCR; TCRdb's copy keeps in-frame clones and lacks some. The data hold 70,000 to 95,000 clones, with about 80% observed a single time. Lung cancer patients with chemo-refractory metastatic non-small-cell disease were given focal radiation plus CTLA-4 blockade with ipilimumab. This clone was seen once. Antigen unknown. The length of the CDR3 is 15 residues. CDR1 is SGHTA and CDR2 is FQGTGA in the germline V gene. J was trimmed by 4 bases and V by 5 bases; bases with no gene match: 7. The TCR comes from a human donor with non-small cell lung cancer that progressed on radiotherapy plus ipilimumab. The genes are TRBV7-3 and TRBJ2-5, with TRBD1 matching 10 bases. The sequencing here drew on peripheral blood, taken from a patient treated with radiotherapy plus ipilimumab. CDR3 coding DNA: TGTGCCAGCAGCCCGGGGACAGGGGCGGGAGAGACCCAGTACTTC. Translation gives CASSPGTGAGETQYF.